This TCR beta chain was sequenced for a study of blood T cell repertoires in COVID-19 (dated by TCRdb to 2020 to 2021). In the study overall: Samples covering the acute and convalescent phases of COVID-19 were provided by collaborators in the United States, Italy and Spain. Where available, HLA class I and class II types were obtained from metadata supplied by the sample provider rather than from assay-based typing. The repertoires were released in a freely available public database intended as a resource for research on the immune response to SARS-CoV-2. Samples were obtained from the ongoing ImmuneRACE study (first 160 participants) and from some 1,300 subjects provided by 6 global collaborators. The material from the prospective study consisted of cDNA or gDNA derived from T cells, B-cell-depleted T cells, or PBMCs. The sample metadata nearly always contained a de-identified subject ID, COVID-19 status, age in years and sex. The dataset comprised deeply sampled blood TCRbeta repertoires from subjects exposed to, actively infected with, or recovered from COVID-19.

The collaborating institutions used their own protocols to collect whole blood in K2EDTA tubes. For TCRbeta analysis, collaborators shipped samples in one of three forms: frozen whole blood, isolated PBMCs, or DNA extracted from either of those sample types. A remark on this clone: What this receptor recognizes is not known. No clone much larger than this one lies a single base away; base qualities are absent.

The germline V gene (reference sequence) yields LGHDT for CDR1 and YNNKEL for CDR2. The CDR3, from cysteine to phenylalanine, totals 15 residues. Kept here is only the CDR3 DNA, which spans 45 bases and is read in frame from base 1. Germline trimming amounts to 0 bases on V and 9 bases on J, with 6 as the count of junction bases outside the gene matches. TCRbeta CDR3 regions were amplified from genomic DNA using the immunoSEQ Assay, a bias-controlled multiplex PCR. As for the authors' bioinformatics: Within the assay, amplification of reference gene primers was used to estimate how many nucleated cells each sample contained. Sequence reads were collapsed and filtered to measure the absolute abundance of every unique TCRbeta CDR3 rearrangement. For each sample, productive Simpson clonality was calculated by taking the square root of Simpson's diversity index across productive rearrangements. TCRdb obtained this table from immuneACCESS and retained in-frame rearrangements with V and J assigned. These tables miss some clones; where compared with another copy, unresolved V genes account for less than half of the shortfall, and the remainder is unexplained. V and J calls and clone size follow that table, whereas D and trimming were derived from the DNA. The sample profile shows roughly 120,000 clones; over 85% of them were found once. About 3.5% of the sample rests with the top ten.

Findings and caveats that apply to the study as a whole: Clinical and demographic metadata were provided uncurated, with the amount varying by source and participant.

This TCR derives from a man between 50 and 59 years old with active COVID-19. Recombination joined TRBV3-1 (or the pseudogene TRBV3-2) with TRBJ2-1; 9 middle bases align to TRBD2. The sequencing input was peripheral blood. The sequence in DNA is TGTGCCAGCAGCCAAGAGGTGCTAGCGGGAAGTGAGCAGTTCTTC. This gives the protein CASSQEVLAGSEQFF.